This T cell receptor beta chain was obtained from a study of T-cell reconstitution after alpha-beta-depleted transplantation in children. General observations from the study: Expanded graft clones numbering several hundred reportedly gave rise to alpha-beta T cells about two months after transplant.

The V gene's germline CDR1 is SGHKS and CDR2 YYEKEE (reference sequence). The CDR3 loop spans 15 amino acids. Trimming removed 4 bases from V and 2 bases from J; junction bases left unmatched: 3. This sample's TCRbeta library carried unique molecular identifier barcodes. A single record per CDR3 protein comes from TCRdb applying MiXCR to the PCR reads. Of about 580,000 distinct CDR3 sequences in the sample, 25% to 30% are singletons; the top ten hold about a third. Points on this clonotype: The antigen remains unidentified.

The chain employs TRBV5-5 and TRBJ2-1; TRBD2 matches at 10 bases. The material sequenced was PBMCs, taken before TCRalphabeta/CD19-depleted stem cell transplant. The origin of this receptor is a boy younger than two with Wiskott-Aldrich syndrome, due to receive a stem cell transplant. CDR3 loop: CASSNLAGAYNEQFF. For the CDR3, the DNA is TGTGCCAGCAGCAACCTAGCGGGAGCCTACAATGAGCAGTTCTTC.